This T cell receptor (beta chain) derives from a study of technical replicates of blood from several donors (dated by TCRdb to the late 2010s). The library was produced with the immunoSEQ multiplex PCR assay. TCRdb retrieved this table from immuneACCESS and kept in-frame rearrangements only. Not all clones are present; in checked studies, unresolved V genes account for under half, and no reason is known for the remainder. The sample profile shows roughly 60,000 clones; 86% of them were found once. About 4.9% of the sample is in the top ten clones. From its cysteine to its phenylalanine, the CDR3 spans 17 amino acids. Only the CDR3 DNA stays, 51 bases, in frame from base 1. Looking up the germline V gene yields CDR1 LGHNA and CDR2 YNFKEQ. V and J lose 0 bases and 0 bases, and a span of 15 bases separates them. About this clone: What antigen it recognizes has not been identified. Within one base of it there is no much larger clone, and no base qualities were kept.

The specimen sequenced was PBMCs. Recombination connected TRBV4-2 to TRBJ2-7; the best D guess is TRBD2, with 5 bases matching. The sequence came from a human donor in good health. Some clones in this sample may be carry-over from other donors' samples. The CDR3 has the sequence CASSQDRAGVLSYEQYF. The DNA sequence is TGTGCCAGCAGCCAAGATAGGGCCGGGGTCCTCTCCTACGAGCAGTACTTC.